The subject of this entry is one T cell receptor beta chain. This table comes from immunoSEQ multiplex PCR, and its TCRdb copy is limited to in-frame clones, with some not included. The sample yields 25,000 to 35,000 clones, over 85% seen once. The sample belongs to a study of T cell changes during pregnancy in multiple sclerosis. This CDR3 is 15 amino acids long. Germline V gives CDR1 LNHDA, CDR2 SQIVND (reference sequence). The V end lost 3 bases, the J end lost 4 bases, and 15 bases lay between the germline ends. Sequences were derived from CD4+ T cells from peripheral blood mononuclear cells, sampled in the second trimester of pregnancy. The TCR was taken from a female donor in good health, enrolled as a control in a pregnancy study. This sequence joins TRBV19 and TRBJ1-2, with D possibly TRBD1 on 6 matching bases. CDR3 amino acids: CASSIVKGVGYGYTF. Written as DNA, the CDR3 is TGTGCCAGTAGTATTGTAAAGGGGGTCGGCTATGGCTACACCTTC.